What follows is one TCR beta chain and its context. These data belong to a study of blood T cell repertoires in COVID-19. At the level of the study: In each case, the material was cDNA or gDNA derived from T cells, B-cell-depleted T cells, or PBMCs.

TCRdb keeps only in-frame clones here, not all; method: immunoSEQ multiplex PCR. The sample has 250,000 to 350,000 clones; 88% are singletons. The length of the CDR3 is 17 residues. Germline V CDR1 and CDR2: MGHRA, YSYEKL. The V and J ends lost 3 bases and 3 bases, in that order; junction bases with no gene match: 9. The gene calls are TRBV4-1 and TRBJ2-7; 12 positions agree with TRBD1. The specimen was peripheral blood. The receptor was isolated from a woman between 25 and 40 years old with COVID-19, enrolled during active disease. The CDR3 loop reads CASSQVGTGGLHYEQYF. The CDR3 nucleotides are TGCGCCAGCAGCCAGGTCGGGACAGGGGGCCTTCACTACGAGCAGTACTTC.